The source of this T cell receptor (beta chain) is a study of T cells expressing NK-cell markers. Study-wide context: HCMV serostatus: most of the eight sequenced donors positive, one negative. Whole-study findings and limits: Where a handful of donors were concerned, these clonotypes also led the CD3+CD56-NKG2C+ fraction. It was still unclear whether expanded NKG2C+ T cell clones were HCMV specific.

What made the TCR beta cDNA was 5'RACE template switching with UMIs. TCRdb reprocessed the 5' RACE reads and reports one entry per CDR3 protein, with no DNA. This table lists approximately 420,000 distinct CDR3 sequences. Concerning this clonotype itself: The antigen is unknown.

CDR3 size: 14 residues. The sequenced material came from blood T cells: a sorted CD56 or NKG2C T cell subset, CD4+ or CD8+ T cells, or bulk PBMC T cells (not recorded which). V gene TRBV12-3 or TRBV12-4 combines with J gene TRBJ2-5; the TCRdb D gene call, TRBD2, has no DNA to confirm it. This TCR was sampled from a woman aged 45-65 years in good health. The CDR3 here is CASKRAGGGETQYF.